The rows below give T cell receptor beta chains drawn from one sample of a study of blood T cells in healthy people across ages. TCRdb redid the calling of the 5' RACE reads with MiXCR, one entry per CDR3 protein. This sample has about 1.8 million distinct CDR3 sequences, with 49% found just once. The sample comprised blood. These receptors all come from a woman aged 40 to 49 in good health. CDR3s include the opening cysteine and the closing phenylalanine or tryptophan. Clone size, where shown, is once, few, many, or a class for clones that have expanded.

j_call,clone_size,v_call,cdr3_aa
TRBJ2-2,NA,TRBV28,CASSLDREGGTGELFF
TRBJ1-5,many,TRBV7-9,CASSLYLGPQHF
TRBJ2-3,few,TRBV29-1,CSVGETGGVDTQYF
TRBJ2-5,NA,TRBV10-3,CATRVEARETQYF
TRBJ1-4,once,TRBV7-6,CASSLADRPLEKLFF
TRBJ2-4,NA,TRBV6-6,CASSFVGREEQYF
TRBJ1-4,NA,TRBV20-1,CSVPTTTNEKLFF
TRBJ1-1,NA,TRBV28,CASRPDTSGTEAFF
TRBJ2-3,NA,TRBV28,CASGAGGSTETQYF
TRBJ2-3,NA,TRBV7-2,CASSSRTLQGLDTQYF
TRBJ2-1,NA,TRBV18,CASSPSDSVRANEQFF
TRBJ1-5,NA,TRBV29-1,CSVATGVLSQPQHF
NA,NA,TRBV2,CASKEQVGEQYF
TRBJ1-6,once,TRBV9,CASSDGQGANSPLHF
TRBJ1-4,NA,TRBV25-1,CASTPSTIEKLFF
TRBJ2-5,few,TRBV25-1,CASSELGQIQETQYF
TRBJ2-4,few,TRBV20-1,CSASLGARGDIQYF
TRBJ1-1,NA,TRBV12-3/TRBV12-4,CASTLRVVGTEAFF
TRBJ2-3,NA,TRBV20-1,CSAGGTRQMTTDTQYF
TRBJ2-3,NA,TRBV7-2,CASSVVGPDTQYF
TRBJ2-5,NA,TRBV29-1,CSVEKAGGPFLVGTQYF
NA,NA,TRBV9,CASMLQKGRPPYEQYF
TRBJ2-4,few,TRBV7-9,CASSFYRQRGEIQYF
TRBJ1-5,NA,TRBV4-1,CASGGLYQPQHF
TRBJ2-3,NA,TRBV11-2,CASSTSLGGTQYF
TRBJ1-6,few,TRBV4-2,CASSQDPNNSPLHF
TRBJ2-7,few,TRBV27,CASRTGTSVPSSYEQYF
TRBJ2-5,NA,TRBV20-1,CSARPTGGRYNEQYF
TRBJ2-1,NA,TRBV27,CASSPRTSGTHTYNEQFF
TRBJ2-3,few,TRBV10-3,CAISETILAGNVTDTQYF
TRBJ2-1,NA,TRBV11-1,CASSSLELAGVYNEQFF
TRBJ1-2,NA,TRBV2,CASSGRTGFYYGYTF
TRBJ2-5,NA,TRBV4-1,CASPYRRGITTQYF
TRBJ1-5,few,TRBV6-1,CASITGGSRNSGNQPQHF
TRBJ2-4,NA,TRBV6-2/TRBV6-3,CASSYRGKNIQYF
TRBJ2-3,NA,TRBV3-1,CASSQLRGPGTDTQYF
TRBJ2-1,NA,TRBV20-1,CSALRTSGGYNEQFF
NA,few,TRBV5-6,CASSLYGTGLYEQYF
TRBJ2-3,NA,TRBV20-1,CSARVRGGNTQYF
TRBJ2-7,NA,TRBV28,CASSEPGGPRAEQYF
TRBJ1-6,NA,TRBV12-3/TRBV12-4,CASSSTLGRVSSYNSPLHF
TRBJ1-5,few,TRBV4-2,CASSQEGQGAGQPQHF
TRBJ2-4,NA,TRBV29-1,CSEGQVEKAFDF
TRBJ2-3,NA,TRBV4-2,CASSQGSGDRTDTQYF
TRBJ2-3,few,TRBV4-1,CASSQVQTGEGDTQYF